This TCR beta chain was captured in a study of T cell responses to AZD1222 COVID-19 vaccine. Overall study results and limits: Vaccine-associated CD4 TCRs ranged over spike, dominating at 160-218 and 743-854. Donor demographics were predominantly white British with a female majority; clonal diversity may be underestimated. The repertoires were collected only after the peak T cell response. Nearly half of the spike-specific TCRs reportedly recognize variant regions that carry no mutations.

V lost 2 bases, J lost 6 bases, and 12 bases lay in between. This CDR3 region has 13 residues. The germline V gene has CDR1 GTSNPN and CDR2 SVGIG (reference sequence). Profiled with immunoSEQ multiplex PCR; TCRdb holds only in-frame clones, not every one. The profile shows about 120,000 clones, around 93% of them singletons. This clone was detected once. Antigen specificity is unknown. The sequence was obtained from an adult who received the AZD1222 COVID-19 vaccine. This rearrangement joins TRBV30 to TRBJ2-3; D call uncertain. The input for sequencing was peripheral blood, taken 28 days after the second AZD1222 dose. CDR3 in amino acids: CAWSLIAPDTQYF. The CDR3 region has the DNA TGTGCCTGGAGTCTAATCGCCCCGGATACGCAGTATTTT.